This TCR beta chain was sequenced for a study of blood T cell repertoires in COVID-19. Study at large: The United States, Italy and Spain supplied acute and convalescent COVID-19 samples. Nucleic acid was either cDNA or gDNA, and it came from T cells, B-cell-depleted T cells, or PBMCs.

Authors' processing steps: Counts of nucleated cells, estimated from reference gene primer amplification, were obtained. The method was immunoSEQ multiplex PCR; TCRdb's version includes in-frame clones alone and lacks a portion of them. For V, J and clone size, that table is used; D and trimming come from the DNA. This repertoire shows roughly 220,000 clones, 70% to 90% found once; its top ten account for 2.9%. The germline V gene has CDR1 KGHSH and CDR2 LQKENI. Trimming cost V 4 bases and J 5 bases, with 12 bases left between them. This CDR3 has 15 amino acids. The receptor comes from a man aged 45-65 years who had recovered from COVID-19. Material: peripheral blood. The rearrangement joins TRBV18 to TRBJ1-6; possible D gene TRBD1, 6 bases. This chain's CDR3 is CASSQGQLDNSPLHF. The CDR3 coding sequence is TGTGCCAGCTCACAAGGACAGCTAGATAATTCACCCCTCCACTTT.